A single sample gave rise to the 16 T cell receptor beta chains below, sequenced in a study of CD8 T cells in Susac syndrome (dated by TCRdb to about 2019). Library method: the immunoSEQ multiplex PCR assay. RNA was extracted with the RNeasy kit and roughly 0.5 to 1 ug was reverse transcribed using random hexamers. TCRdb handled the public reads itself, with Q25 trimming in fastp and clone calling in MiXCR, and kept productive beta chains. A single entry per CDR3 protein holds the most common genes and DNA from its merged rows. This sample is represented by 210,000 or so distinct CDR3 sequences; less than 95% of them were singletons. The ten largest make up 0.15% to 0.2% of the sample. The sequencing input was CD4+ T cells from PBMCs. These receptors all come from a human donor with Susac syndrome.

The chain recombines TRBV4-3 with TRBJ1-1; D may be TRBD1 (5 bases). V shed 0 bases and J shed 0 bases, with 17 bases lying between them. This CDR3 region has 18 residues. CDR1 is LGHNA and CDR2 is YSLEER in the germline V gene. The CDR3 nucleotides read TGCGCCAGCAGCCAAGAACCCCCGGGACTCCGGGTGAACACTGAAGCTTTCTTT. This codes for CASSQEPPGLRVNTEAFF.

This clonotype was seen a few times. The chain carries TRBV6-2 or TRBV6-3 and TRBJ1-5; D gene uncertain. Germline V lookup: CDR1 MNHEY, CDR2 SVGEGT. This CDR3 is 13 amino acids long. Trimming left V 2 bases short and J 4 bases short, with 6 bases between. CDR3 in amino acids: CASSYDGNQPQHF. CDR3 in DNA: TGTGCCAGCAGTTACGACGGAAATCAGCCCCAGCATTTT.

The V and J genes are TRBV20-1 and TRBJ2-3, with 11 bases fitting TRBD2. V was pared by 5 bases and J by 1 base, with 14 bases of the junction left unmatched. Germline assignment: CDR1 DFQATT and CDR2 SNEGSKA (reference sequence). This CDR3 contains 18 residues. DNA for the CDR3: TGCAGTGCTCCCGGTCACCATTTAGCGGGGGGGCGCACAGATACGCAGTATTTT. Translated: CSAPGHHLAGGRTDTQYF.

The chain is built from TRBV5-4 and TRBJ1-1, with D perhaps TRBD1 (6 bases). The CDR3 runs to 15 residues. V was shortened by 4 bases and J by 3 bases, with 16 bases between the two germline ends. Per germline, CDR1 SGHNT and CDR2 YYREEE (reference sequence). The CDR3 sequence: CASSTRGRRDTEAFF. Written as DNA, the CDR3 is TGTGCCAGCAGCACTCGGGGGCGCCGGGACACTGAAGCTTTCTTT.

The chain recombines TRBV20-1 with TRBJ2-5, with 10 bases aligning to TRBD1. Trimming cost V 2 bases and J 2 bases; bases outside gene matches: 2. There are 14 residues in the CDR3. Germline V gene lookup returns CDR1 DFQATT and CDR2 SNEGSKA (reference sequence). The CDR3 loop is CSARLGQGQETQYF. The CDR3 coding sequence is TGCAGTGCTAGATTGGGACAGGGGCAAGAGACCCAGTACTTC.

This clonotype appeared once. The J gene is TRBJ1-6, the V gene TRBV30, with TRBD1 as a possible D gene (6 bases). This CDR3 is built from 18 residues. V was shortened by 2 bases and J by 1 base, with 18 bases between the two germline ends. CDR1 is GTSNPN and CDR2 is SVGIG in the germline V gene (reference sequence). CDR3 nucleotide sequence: TGTGCCTGGAGTCGATCTGACAGGCGGGAGTCCTATAATTCACCCCTCCACTTT. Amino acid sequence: CAWSRSDRRESYNSPLHF.

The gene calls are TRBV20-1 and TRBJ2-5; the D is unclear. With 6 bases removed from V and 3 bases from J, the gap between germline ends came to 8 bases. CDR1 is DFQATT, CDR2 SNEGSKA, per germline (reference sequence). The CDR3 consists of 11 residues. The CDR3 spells CSAATEETQYF. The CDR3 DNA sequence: TGCAGTGCCGCGACGGAAGAGACCCAGTACTTC.

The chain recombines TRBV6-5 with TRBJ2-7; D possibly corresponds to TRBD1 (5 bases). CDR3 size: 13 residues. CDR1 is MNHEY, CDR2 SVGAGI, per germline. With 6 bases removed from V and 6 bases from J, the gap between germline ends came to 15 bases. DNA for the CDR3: TGTGCCAGCAGCGGACATCCCCTAGGCGAGCAGTACTTC. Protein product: CASSGHPLGEQYF.

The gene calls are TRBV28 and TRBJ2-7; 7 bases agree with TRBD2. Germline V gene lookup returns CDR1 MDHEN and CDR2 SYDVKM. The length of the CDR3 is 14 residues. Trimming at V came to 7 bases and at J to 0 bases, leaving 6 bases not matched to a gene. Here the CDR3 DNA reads TGTGCCAGCATGGAGCGGGGCAGCTCCTACGAGCAGTACTTC. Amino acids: CASMERGSSYEQYF.

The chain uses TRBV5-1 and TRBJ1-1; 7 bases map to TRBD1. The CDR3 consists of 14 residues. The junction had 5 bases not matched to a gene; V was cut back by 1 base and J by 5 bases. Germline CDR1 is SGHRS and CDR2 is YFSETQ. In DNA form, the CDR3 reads TGCGCCAGCAGCTTGAGACAGGGTGAAACTGAAGCTTTCTTT. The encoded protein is CASSLRQGETEAFF.

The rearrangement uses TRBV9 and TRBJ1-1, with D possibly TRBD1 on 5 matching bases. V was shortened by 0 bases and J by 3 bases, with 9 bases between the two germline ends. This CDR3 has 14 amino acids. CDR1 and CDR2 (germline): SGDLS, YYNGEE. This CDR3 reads CASSVAGGDTEAFF. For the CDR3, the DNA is TGTGCCAGCAGCGTAGCCGGGGGGGACACTGAAGCTTTCTTT.

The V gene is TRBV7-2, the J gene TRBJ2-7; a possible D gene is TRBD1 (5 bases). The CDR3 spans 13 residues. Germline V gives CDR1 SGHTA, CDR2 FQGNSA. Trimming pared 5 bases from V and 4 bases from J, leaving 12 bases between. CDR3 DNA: TGTGCCAGCAGCCCCCCGACAGCTTACGAGCAGTACTTC. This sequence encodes CASSPPTAYEQYF. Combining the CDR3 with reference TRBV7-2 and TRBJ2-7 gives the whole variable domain GAGVSQSPSNKVTEKGKDVELRCDPISGHTALYWYRQSLGQGLEFLIYFQGNSAPDKSGLPSDRFSAERTGGSVSTLTIQRTQQEDSAVYLCASSPPTAYEQYFGPGTRLTVT.

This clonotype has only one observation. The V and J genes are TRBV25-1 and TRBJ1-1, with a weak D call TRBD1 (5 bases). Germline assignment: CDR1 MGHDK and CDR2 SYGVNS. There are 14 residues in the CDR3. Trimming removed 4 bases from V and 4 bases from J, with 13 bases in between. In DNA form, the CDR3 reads TGTGCCAGCAGTGGACCGGGGACCGTCACTGAAGCTTTCTTT. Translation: CASSGPGTVTEAFF.

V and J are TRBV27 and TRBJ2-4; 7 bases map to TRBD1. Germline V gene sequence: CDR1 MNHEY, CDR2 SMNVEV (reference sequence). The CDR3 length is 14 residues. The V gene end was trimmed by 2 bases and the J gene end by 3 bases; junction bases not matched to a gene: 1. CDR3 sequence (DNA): TGTGCCAGCAGTTTAGGACAGGACAAAAACATTCAGTACTTC. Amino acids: CASSLGQDKNIQYF.

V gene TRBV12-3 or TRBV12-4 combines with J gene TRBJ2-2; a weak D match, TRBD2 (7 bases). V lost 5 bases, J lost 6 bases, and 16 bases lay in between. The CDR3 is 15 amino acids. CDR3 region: CASSISGGGAGELFF. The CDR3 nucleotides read TGTGCCAGCAGTATCAGCGGAGGGGGGGCCGGGGAGCTGTTTTTT.

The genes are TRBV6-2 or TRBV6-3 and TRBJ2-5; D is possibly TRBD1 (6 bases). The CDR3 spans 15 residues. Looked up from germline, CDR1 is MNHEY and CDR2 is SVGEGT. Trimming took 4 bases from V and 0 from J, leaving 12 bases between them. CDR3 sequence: CASSSGEWNQETQYF. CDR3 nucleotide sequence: TGTGCCAGCAGTTCAGGGGAGTGGAACCAAGAGACCCAGTACTTC.